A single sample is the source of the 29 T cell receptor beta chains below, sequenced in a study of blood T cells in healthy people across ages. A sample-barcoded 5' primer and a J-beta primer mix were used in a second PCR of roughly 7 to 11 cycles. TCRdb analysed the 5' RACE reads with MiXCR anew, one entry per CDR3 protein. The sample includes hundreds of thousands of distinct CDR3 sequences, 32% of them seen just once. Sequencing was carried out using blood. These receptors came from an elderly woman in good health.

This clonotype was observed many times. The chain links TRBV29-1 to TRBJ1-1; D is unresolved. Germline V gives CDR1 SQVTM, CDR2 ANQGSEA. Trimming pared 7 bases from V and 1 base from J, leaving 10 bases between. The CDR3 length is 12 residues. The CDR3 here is CSGSRQNTEAFF. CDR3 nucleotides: TGCAGCGGGAGCAGGCAGAACACTGAAGCTTTCTTT.

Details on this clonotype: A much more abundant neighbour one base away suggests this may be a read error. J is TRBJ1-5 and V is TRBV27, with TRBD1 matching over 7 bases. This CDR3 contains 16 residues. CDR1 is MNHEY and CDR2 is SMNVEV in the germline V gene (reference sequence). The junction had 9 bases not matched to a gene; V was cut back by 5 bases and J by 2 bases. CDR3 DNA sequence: TGTGCCAGCAGTCCTTCACCACAGGGGTGCAATCAGCCCCAGCATTTT. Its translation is CASSPSPQGCNQPQHF.

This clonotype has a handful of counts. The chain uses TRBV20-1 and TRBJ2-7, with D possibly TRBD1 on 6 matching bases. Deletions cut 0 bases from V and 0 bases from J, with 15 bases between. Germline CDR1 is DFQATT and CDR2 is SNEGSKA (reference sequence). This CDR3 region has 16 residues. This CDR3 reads CSARDADSLFSYEQYF. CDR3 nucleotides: TGCAGTGCTAGAGATGCGGACAGTCTTTTCTCCTACGAGCAGTACTTC.

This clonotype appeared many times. The CDR3 region is CASSSSGTSGELEQYF. The CDR3 coding sequence is TGTGCCAGCAGTTCCTCCGGGACTAGCGGGGAATTAGAGCAGTACTTC. The chain combines TRBV12-3 or TRBV12-4 with TRBJ2-7, with TRBD2 identical over 13 bases. This CDR3 has 16 residues. V gave up 4 bases and J gave up 7 bases; unmatched junction bases: 10.

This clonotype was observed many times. The CDR3 protein is CASSYSERGGHNEQFF. For the CDR3, the DNA is TGTGCCAGCAGTTACTCGGAGCGGGGGGGACACAATGAGCAGTTCTTC. The rearrangement links TRBV6-2 or TRBV6-3 to TRBJ2-1; 10 bases are shared with TRBD2. With 0 bases clipped from V and 5 bases from J, the junction kept 4 bases outside the gene matches. Germline V gene data show CDR1 as MNHEY and CDR2 as SVGEGT. The CDR3 covers 16 residues.

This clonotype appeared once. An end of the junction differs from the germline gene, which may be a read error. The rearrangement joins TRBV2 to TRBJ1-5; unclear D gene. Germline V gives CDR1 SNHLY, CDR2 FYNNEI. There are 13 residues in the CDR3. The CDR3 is CAGSEESNQPRHF. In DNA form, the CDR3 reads TGTGCCGGCAGTGAGGAGAGCAATCAGCCCCGGCATTTT.

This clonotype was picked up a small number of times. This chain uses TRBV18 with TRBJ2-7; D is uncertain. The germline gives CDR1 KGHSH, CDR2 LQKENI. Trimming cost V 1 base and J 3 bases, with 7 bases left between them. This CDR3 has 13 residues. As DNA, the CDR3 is TGTGCCAGCTCACCACAGGGTAACTACGAGCAGTACTTC. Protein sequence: CASSPQGNYEQYF.

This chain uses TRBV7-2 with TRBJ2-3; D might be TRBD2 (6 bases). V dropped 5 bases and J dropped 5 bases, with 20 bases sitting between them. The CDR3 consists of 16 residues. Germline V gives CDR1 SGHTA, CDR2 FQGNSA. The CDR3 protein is CASSPPEGPEIDTQYF. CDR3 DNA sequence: TGTGCCAGCAGCCCCCCGGAGGGGCCGGAGATAGATACGCAGTATTTT.

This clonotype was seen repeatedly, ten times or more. The CDR3 sequence: CASSTRDRNSDEQFF. CDR3 bases: TGTGCCAGCAGTACCCGGGACCGAAATAGCGATGAGCAGTTCTTC. The genes are TRBV2 and TRBJ2-1; the D call may be TRBD1 or TRBD2 (5 bases each). Germline CDR1 SNHLY, CDR2 FYNNEI. With 5 bases removed from V and 8 bases from J, the gap between germline ends came to 19 bases. CDR3 length: 15 amino acids.

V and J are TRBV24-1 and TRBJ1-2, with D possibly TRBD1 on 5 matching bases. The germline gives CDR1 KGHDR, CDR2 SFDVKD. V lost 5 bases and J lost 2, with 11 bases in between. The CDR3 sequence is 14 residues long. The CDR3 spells CATSAAGRNYGYTF. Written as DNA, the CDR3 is TGTGCCACCAGTGCGGCAGGGAGGAACTATGGCTACACCTTC.

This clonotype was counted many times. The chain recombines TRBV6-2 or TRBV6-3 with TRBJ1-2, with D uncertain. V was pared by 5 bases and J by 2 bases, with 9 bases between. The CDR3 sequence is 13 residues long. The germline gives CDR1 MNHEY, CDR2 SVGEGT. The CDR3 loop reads CASSRAGNYGYTF. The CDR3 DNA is TGTGCCAGCAGTCGGGCGGGCAACTATGGCTACACCTTC.

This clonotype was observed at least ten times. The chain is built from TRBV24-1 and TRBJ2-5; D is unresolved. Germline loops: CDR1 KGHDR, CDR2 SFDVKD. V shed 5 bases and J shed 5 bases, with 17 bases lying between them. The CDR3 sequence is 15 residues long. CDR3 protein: CATSVSAITVETQYF. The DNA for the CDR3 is TGTGCCACCAGTGTCTCGGCGATTACCGTGGAGACCCAGTACTTC.

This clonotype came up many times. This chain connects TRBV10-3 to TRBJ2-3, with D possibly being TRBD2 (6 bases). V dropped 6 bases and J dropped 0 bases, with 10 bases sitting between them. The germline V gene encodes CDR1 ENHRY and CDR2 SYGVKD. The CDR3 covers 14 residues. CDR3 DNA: TGTGCCATCAGCTCCGGGACTAGCACAGATACGCAGTATTTT. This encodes CAISSGTSTDTQYF.

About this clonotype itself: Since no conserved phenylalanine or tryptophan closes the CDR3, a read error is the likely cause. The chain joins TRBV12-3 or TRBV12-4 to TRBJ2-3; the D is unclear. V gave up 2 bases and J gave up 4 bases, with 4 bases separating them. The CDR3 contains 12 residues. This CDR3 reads CASSLLADTQYS. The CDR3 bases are TGTGCCAGCAGTTTACTAGCAGATACGCAGTATTCC.

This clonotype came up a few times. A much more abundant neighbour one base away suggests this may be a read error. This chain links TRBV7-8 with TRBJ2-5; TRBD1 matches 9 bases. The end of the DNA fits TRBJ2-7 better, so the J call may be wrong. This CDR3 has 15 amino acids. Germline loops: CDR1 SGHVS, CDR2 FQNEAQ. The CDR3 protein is CASSPGGQGSDEQYF. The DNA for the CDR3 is TGTGCCAGCAGCCCCGGGGGACAGGGTAGCGACGAGCAGTACTTC.

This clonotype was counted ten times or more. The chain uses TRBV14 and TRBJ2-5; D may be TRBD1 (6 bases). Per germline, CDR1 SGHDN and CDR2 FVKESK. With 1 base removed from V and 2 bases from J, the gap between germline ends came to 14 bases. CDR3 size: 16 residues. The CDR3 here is CASSQVGGHLQETQYF. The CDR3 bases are TGTGCCAGCAGCCAAGTAGGGGGACACCTACAAGAGACCCAGTACTTC. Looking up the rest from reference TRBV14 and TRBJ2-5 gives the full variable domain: EAGVTQFPSHSVIEKGQTVTLRCDPISGHDNLYWYRRVMGKEIKFLLHFVKESKQDESGMPNNRFLAERTGGTYSTLKVQPAELEDSGVYFCASSQVGGHLQETQYFGPGTRLLVL.

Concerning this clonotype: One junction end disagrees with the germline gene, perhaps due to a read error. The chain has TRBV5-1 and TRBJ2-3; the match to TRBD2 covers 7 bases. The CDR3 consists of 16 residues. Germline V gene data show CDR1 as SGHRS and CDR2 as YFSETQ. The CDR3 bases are TGCGCCAGCAGCTTGGATCGGCGGGGGAGCATAGATGCGCAGTATTTT. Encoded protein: CASSLDRRGSIDAQYF.

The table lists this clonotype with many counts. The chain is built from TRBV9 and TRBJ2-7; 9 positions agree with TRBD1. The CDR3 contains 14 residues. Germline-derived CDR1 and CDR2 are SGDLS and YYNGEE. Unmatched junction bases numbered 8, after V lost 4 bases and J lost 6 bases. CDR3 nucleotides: TGTGCCAGCAGCAGGAACTACAGGGGGCTCGAGCAGTACTTC. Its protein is CASSRNYRGLEQYF.

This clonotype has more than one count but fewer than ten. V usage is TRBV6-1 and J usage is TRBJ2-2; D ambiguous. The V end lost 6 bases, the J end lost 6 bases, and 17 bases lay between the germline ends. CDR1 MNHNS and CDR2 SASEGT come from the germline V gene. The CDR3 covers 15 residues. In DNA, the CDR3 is TGTGCCAGCAGAGACGTTACTGGCGTTGCCGGGGAGCTGTTTTTT. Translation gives CASRDVTGVAGELFF.

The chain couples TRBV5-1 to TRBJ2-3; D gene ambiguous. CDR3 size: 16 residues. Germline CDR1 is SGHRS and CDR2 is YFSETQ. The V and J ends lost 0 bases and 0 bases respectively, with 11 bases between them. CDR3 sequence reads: CASSLEGRPSTDTQYF. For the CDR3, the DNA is TGCGCCAGCAGCTTGGAAGGCAGACCTAGCACAGATACGCAGTATTTT.

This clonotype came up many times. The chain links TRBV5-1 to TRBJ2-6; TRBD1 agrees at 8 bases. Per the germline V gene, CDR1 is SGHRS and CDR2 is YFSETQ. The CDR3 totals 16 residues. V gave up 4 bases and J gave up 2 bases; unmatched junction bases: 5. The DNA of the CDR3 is TGCGCCAGCAGCCTACGGGGACAGGCTGGGGCCAACGTCCTGACTTTC. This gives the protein CASSLRGQAGANVLTF.

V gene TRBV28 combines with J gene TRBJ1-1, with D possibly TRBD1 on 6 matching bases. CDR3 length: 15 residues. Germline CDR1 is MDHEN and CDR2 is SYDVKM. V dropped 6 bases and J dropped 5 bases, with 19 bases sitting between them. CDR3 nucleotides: TGTGCCAGCAGCGGGGGGGCAGGGAAGGGTACTGAAGCTTTCTTT. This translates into CASSGGAGKGTEAFF. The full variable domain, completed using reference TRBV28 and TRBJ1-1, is DVKVTQSSRYLVKRTGEKVFLECVQDMDHENMFWYRQDPGLGLRLIYFSYDVKMKEKGDIPEGYSVSREKKERFSLILESASTNQTSMYLCASSGGAGKGTEAFFGQGTRLTVV.

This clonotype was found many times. Here the CDR3 reads CATQEHKNIQYF. CDR3 in DNA: TGTGCCACCCAGGAGCACAAAAACATTCAGTACTTC. The chain uses TRBV15 and TRBJ2-4; D gene unclear. The V and J ends lost 8 bases and 3 bases respectively, with 8 bases between them. The CDR3 contains 12 residues. The germline V gene has CDR1 LNHNV and CDR2 YYDKDF (reference sequence). The variable domain in full, with the rest retrieved from reference TRBV15 and TRBJ2-4, is DAMVIQNPRYQVTQFGKPVTLSCSQTLNHNVMYWYQQKSSQAPKLLFHYYDKDFNNEADTPDNFQSRRPNTSFCFLDIRSPGLGDTAMYLCATQEHKNIQYFGAGTRLSVL.

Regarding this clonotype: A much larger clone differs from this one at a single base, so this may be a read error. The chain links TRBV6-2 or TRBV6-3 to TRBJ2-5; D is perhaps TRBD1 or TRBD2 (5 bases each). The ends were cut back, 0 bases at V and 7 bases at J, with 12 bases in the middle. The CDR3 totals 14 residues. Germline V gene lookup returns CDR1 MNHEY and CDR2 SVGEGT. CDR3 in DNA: TGTGCCAGCAGTTACTCCAGCAGGGCGGGGACCCAGTACTTC. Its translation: CASSYSSRAGTQYF.

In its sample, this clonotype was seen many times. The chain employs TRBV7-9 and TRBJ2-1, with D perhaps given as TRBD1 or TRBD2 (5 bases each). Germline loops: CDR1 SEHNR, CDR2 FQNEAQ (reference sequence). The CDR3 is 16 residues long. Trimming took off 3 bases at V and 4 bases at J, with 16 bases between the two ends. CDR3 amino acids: CASSFWGNQLYNEQFF. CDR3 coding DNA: TGTGCCAGCAGCTTTTGGGGGAACCAACTATACAATGAGCAGTTCTTC.

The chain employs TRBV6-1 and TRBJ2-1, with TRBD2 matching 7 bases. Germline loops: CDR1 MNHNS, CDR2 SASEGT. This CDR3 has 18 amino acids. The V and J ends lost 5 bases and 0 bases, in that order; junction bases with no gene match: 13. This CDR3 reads CASSRAGQGSSSYNEQFF. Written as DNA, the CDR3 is TGTGCCAGCAGTCGAGCGGGGCAAGGTTCGAGCTCCTACAATGAGCAGTTCTTC.

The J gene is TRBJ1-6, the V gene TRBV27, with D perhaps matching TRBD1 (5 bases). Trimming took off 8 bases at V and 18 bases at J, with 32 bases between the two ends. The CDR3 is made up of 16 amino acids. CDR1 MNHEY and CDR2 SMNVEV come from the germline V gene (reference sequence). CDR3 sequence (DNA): TGTGCCAGCCGAGGGACTCCTAGCTCCTATAATTCACTCCCCCACTTT. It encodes CASRGTPSSYNSLPHF.

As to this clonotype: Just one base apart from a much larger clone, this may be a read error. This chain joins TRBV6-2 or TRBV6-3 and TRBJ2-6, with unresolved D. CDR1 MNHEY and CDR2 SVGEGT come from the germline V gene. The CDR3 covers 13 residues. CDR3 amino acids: CAGRSSQANVLTF. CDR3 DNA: TGTGCCGGCAGGTCCAGCCAGGCCAACGTCCTGACTTTC.

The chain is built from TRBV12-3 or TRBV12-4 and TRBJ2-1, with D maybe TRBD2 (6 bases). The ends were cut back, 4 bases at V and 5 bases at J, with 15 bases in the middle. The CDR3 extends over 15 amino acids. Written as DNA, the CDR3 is TGTGCCAGCAGTTCCTACCGGGACTCTAACAATGAGCAGTTCTTC. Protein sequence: CASSSYRDSNNEQFF.